This T cell receptor (beta chain) was found in a study of blood T cell repertoires in COVID-19. The trim removed 5 bases at V and 3 bases at J, leaving 12 bases unmatched. The CDR3 length is 17 residues. Germline V gives CDR1 LNHDA, CDR2 SQIVND (reference sequence). Data came from immunoSEQ multiplex PCR; TCRdb stores just in-frame clones and leaves some out. The table shows about 100,000 clones, with 84% occurring only once. The sequence was obtained from a man in his forties with active or convalescent COVID-19. The chain is built from TRBV19 and TRBJ1-2; 10 bases match TRBD1. Source material: peripheral blood. CDR3 DNA: TGTGCCAGTAGTTCCCCCGGGACAGGGGTAGGGGACTATGGCTACACCTTC. Its protein product is CASSSPGTGVGDYGYTF.